The clone carrying this TCR beta chain was detected ten times or more. The antigen remains unidentified. These data belong to a study of T cell repertoires in cytomegalovirus infection. Study-level information: Well-studied HLA-B-restricted epitopes and recently identified HLA-C-restricted epitopes of CMV were both used in the study. Notes on the study in general: The ex vivo response was dominated by HLA-C-restricted CMV-specific TCR beta clonotypes.

TCRdb re-called the reads with MiXCR, one entry per CDR3 protein. The repertoire holds 640,000 or so distinct CDR3 sequences, with roughly 30% as singletons. Trimming took off 0 bases at V and 10 bases at J, with 13 bases between the two ends. The CDR3 has 14 amino acids. CDR1 is SGHVS and CDR2 is FQNEAQ in the germline V gene. Sequenced here: cultured PBMCs, sampled from culture after CMV antigen stimulation. This receptor was identified in a human donor in good health (CMV status not recorded). Some clones in this sample may be carry-over from other donors' samples. This chain connects TRBV7-8 to TRBJ1-5; perhaps TRBD1 as D (5 bases). CDR3 DNA: TGTGCCAGCAGCTTAGCCAGGGCCAGGTCTCCCCAGCATTTT. Its protein is CASSLARARSPQHF.